Reported below is one T cell receptor beta chain. Its antigen is unknown. The study drew the donors from its roughly 120-subject validation cohort, separate from the roughly 700-subject first cohort. The method was immunoSEQ multiplex PCR; TCRdb's version includes in-frame clones alone and lacks a portion of them. The sample contains approximately 150,000 clones, roughly 90% of which appear only once. The data originate from a study of cytomegalovirus exposure and HLA in healthy donors. Study-level results: TCR beta chains numbering approximately 150 were designated cytomegalovirus-associated. The tendency of first-cohort TCR clusters to co-occur in the 120 or so validation repertoires was the finding of a later analysis.

The V and J ends lost 4 bases and 0 bases respectively, with 10 bases between them. This CDR3 is built from 15 residues. Per the germline V gene, CDR1 is SGHTA and CDR2 is FQGNSA. V is TRBV7-2 and J is TRBJ1-5, with a tentative D call TRBD1 (6 bases). This receptor was identified in a man in his late teens or twenties in good health and CMV-seronegative. Sequenced input: PBMCs. The CDR3 nucleotides are TGTGCCAGCAGCTGGGACATCGGTAGCAATCAGCCCCAGCATTTT. This sequence encodes CASSWDIGSNQPQHF.